Below, one T cell receptor (beta chain) is given with its context. Its antigen is undetermined. Sequencing was performed with immunoSEQ multiplex PCR; in TCRdb, only in-frame clones are kept and a portion is missing. In the table there are roughly 95,000 clones, 75% to 90% of which are singletons. This sample is drawn from a study of cytomegalovirus exposure and HLA in healthy donors. V was cut by 5 bases and J by 5 bases, with 4 bases left in between. Germline V gene data show CDR1 as DFQATT and CDR2 as SNEGSKA (reference sequence). The CDR3 has 10 amino acids. Notes on the study in general: Overall, around 150 TCR beta chains were annotated as cytomegalovirus-associated. The classifier reportedly diagnosed cytomegalovirus status with high specificity and sensitivity.

The genes are TRBV20-1 and TRBJ2-1; D not resolved. The sequence derives from a man aged 18 to 29 in good health and CMV-seropositive. The source material was PBMCs. CDR3: CSAPNNEQFF. CDR3 nucleotides: TGCAGTGCTCCAAACAATGAGCAGTTCTTC.